This T cell receptor (beta chain) was captured by sequencing in a study of beta chain features in type 1 diabetes. Trimming shortened V by 4 bases and J by 4 bases, and 15 bases separated the two germline ends. CDR1 and CDR2 from the germline V gene are SEHNR and FQNEAQ (reference sequence). This CDR3 is built from 15 residues. The entirety of the isolated RNA underwent reverse transcription, so expressed TCRB transcripts were sequenced. Produced via immunoSEQ multiplex PCR; TCRdb's table is partial and in-frame only. The sample has roughly 500,000 clones, roughly 30% seen once. The rearrangement joins TRBV7-9 to TRBJ2-3, with D perhaps TRBD2 (5 bases). The specimen sequenced was naive CD4+ T cells from blood. The TCR originated in a young man in good health. The CDR3 region has the DNA TGTGCCAGCAGCTACACAGCGGCTCTGGCAGATACGCAGTATTTT. This codes for CASSYTAALADTQYF. Full variable domain (remainder filled in from reference TRBV7-9 and TRBJ2-3): DTGVSQNPRHKITKRGQNVTFRCDPISEHNRLYWYRQTLGQGPEFLTYFQNEAQLEKSRLLSDRFSAERPKGSFSTLEIQRTEQGDSAMYLCASSYTAALADTQYFGPGTRLTVL.